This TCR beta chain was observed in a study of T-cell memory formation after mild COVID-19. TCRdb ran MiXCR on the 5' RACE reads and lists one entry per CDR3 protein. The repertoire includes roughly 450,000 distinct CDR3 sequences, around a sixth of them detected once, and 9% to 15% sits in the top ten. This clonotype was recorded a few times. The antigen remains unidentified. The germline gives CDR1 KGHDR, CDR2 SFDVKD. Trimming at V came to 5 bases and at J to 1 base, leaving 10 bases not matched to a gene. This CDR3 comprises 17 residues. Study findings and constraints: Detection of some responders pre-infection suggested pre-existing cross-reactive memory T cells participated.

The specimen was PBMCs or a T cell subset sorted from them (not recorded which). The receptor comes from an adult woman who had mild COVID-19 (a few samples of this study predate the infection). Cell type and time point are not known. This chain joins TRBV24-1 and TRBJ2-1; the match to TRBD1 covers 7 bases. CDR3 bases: TGTGCCACCAGTGCCTCAGTAGGGGGCCATTCCTACAATGAGCAGTTCTTC. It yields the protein CATSASVGGHSYNEQFF.